This T cell receptor beta chain appears in the sequencing data of a study of cytomegalovirus exposure and HLA in healthy donors. About the study: Unique TCRs numbering roughly 80 million, obtained from HLA-typed donors, made up an early data release. Study-level results: A missense variant in DCLRE1C was later tied to TCR beta V- and J-gene trimming. An analysis done earlier found most TCR beta V segments productive about 87% or about 30% of the time. Clonal expansion, a later analysis showed, was greater in HLA-associated TCR beta chains than in equally common others.

The CDR3 length is 19 residues. The V end lost 4 bases, the J end lost 6 bases, and 27 bases lay between the germline ends. Germline loops: CDR1 MNHNS, CDR2 SASEGT. A multiplex PCR was run with 60 Vbeta primers and 13 Jbeta primers. Sequenced by immunoSEQ multiplex PCR; TCRdb stores in-frame clones only, minus some. The sample holds some 150,000 clones, roughly 80% seen once. As regards this clone: The antigen is unknown.

Sequenced material: PBMCs. The clonotype comes from a woman aged 18 to 35 in good health and CMV-seronegative. The chain links TRBV6-1 to TRBJ2-2; perhaps TRBD2 as D (8 bases). The CDR3 loop is CASSGTGNWTSTRPGELFF. The CDR3 DNA is TGTGCCAGCAGTGGGACAGGTAATTGGACTAGCACTAGACCCGGGGAGCTGTTTTTT.